Following are 30 T cell receptor beta chains from one sample sequenced in a study of vaccination effects on CD4 cells after COVID-19. Their specific antigens are unknown. With more than 9 days of culture completed, CD4+ T cells were isolated. As their vaccination, participants received two doses of either BNT162b2 or mRNA-1273. TCRdb's table, derived via immunoSEQ multiplex PCR, lists solely in-frame clones and lacks some. The sample includes tens of thousands of clones, roughly 75% seen only once; the top ten take around 2.1%. Sequenced material: CD4+ T cells from PBMCs cultured without peptide, taken after COVID-19 vaccination. These receptors were collected from a human donor who received a COVID-19 vaccine.

The V and J genes are TRBV19 and TRBJ2-5, with D possibly TRBD2 on 6 matching bases. There are 14 residues in the CDR3. Germline V lookup: CDR1 LNHDA, CDR2 SQIVND (reference sequence). The germline V and J ends were trimmed by 4 bases and 5 bases, with 14 bases remaining between them. As DNA, the CDR3 is TGTGCCAGTAGTAGGGTGGAGGGTGGGGAGACCCAGTACTTC. Protein: CASSRVEGGETQYF.

This chain uses TRBV3-1 (or the pseudogene TRBV3-2) with TRBJ2-7, with D perhaps matching TRBD2 (5 bases). Germline V gene data show CDR1 as LGHDT and CDR2 as YNNKEL (reference sequence). With 4 bases removed from V and 3 bases from J, the gap between germline ends came to 13 bases. CDR3 length: 14 residues. The CDR3 spells CASSRAGKIYEQYV. The CDR3 DNA sequence: TGTGCCAGCAGCCGCGCCGGGAAGATCTACGAGCAGTACGTC.

The V call is TRBV6-1, the J call TRBJ1-4, with 9 bases that match TRBD1. Germline assignment: CDR1 MNHNS and CDR2 SASEGT. Trimming cost V 2 bases and J 14 bases; bases outside gene matches: 6. The CDR3 has 13 amino acids. This CDR3 is CASSEIMGQGLFF. The CDR3 DNA sequence: TGTGCCAGCAGTGAAATTATGGGACAGGGTCTGTTTTTT.

This chain connects TRBV28 to TRBJ1-6; D is ambiguous. Trimming removed 10 bases from V and 8 bases from J, with 24 bases in between. CDR3 length: 16 amino acids. In germline, CDR1 is MDHEN, CDR2 SYDVKM. The CDR3, as DNA: TGTGCCACCTCCGACATGAAATGGGGTAGAGATTCACCCCTCCACTTT. Its translation is CATSDMKWGRDSPLHF.

V and J are TRBV10-2 and TRBJ2-2; perhaps TRBD1 as D (5 bases). CDR1 and CDR2 (germline): WSHSY, SAAADI. V was clipped by 2 bases and J by 5 bases, with 12 bases between them. The CDR3 is 15 amino acids. The CDR3: CASSERRTQTGELFF. In DNA form, the CDR3 reads TGCGCCAGCAGTGAGCGCCGGACACAAACCGGGGAGCTGTTTTTT.

The chain has TRBV7-9 and TRBJ2-1, with 13 positions matching TRBD2. The junction had 10 bases not matched to a gene; V was cut back by 1 base and J by 7 bases. This CDR3 is 18 amino acids long. Germline V gene sequence: CDR1 SEHNR, CDR2 FQNEAQ (reference sequence). CDR3 coding DNA: TGTGCCAGCAGCTTAGGGACTAGCGGGGGCGCCAGAAGAAATGAGCAGTTCTTC. It yields the protein CASSLGTSGGARRNEQFF.

The chain combines TRBV4-1 with TRBJ2-1; D unresolved. With 5 bases removed from V and 6 bases from J, the gap between germline ends came to 11 bases. The CDR3 totals 13 residues. Per germline, CDR1 MGHRA and CDR2 YSYEKL. CDR3: CASSWVVRNEQFF. CDR3 sequence (DNA): TGCGCCAGCAGCTGGGTAGTCCGCAATGAGCAGTTCTTC.

The V and J genes are TRBV7-3 and TRBJ2-2; D not certain. The length of the CDR3 is 16 residues. Germline CDR1 SGHTA, CDR2 FQGTGA. V lost 0 bases, J lost 0 bases, and 8 bases lay in between. This CDR3 reads CASSLTTTSNTGELFF. CDR3 bases: TGTGCCAGCAGCTTAACTACCACTTCGAACACCGGGGAGCTGTTTTTT.

The gene calls are TRBV3-1 (or the pseudogene TRBV3-2) and TRBJ2-5; 11 positions agree with TRBD2. CDR1 is LGHDT and CDR2 is YNNKEL in the germline V gene (reference sequence). V was clipped by 0 bases and J by 2 bases; unmatched bases: 8. The CDR3 consists of 18 residues. This CDR3 reads CASSQDSGTSGIQETQYF. As DNA, the CDR3 is TGTGCCAGCAGCCAAGATTCCGGGACTAGCGGCATACAAGAGACCCAGTACTTC.

V is TRBV24-1 and J is TRBJ2-1; D is ambiguous. There are 12 residues in the CDR3. Germline assignment: CDR1 KGHDR and CDR2 SFDVKD. The V end was cut by 7 bases, the J end by 10 bases, with 13 bases between. The CDR3 region is CATSLQDREQFF. The CDR3 nucleotides are TGTGCCACCAGCCTCCAGGATAGGGAGCAGTTCTTC.

The V gene is TRBV19, the J gene TRBJ1-1; possibly TRBD1 for D (5 bases). The V end lost 3 bases, the J end lost 0 bases, and 11 bases lay between the germline ends. Germline values: CDR1 LNHDA, CDR2 SQIVND (reference sequence). The CDR3 is 15 amino acids. CDR3 coding DNA: TGTGCCAGTAGTATCCCCGGGGGAATGAACACTGAAGCTTTCTTT. Amino acid sequence: CASSIPGGMNTEAFF.

This clone has only a few counts. The chain couples TRBV18 to TRBJ1-1; weak D call: TRBD1 (5 bases). The germline gives CDR1 KGHSH, CDR2 LQKENI. The CDR3 totals 15 residues. V dropped 2 bases and J dropped 0 bases, with 10 bases sitting between them. For the CDR3, the DNA is TGTGCCAGCTCACCAGGGAGGGGCATGAACACTGAAGCTTTCTTT. Its protein product is CASSPGRGMNTEAFF.

The chain combines TRBV6-2 or TRBV6-3 with TRBJ1-6; D unresolved. Trimming took 8 bases from V and 7 from J, leaving 15 bases between them. The CDR3 extends over 14 amino acids. The germline V gene has CDR1 MNHEY and CDR2 SVGEGT. CDR3: CASGYSRENSPLHF. For the CDR3, the DNA is TGTGCCAGCGGGTACTCCCGGGAGAATTCACCCCTCCACTTT.

This clone was seen a handful of times. The rearrangement links TRBV3-1 (or the pseudogene TRBV3-2) to TRBJ2-1; D gene ambiguous. The CDR3 length is 15 residues. Per the germline V gene, CDR1 is LGHDT and CDR2 is YNNKEL (reference sequence). Trimming cost V 0 bases and J 6 bases, with 12 bases left between them. The CDR3 sequence is CASSQDSLTVNEQFF. In nucleotides, the CDR3 is TGTGCCAGCAGCCAAGATTCTCTGACCGTCAATGAGCAGTTCTTC.

This clone showed up just once. The junction differs from germline at one of its ends, possibly a read error. The chain has TRBV7-3 and TRBJ2-2; tentatively, D is TRBD1 (7 bases). Per the germline V gene, CDR1 is SGHTA and CDR2 is FQGTGA. This CDR3 is 15 amino acids long. The CDR3 here is CASGLTGRRTGELFF. CDR3 sequence (DNA): TGTGCCAGCGGCTTGACAGGGAGGCGCACCGGGGAGCTGTTTTTT. Supplemented by reference TRBV7-3 and TRBJ2-2, the full variable domain reads GAGVSQTPSNKVTEKGKYVELRCDPISGHTALYWYRQSLGQGPEFLIYFQGTGAADDSGLPNDRFFAVRPEGSVSTLKIQRTERGDSAVYLCASGLTGRRTGELFFGEGSRLTVL.

The chain has TRBV18 and TRBJ1-1; unclear D gene. Germline lookup yields CDR1 KGHSH and CDR2 LQKENI. Trimming removed 5 bases from V and 1 base from J, with 5 bases in between. The CDR3 consists of 12 residues. The CDR3, as DNA: TGTGCCAGCTCAGGTCCGAACACTGAAGCTTTCTTT. Residues: CASSGPNTEAFF.

The rearrangement joins TRBV6-2 or TRBV6-3 to TRBJ2-1, with 7 bases matching TRBD1. This CDR3 comprises 11 residues. CDR1 is MNHEY and CDR2 is SVGEGT in the germline V gene. V shed 6 bases, J shed 12 bases, and the junction held 5 bases outside the gene matches. The CDR3 sequence is CASSMGTAQFF. CDR3 DNA sequence: TGTGCCAGCAGCATGGGGACAGCGCAGTTCTTC.

The CDR3: CASSLTGAGVEQYV. Here the CDR3 DNA reads TGTGCCAGCAGCCTAACAGGGGCAGGGGTCGAGCAGTACGTC. The V and J genes are TRBV5-4 and TRBJ2-7; 7 bases align to TRBD1. CDR3 size: 14 residues. The J segment lost 6 bases and the V segment lost 4 bases, leaving 10 bases of the junction unmatched. Germline values: CDR1 SGHNT, CDR2 YYREEE (reference sequence).

V gene TRBV5-1 combines with J gene TRBJ1-5; tentatively, D is TRBD1 (6 bases). V lost 6 bases to trimming and J lost 4 bases, with 17 bases between them. Germline CDR1 and CDR2: SGHRS and YFSETQ. The CDR3 spans 15 residues. The CDR3 sequence: CASKSGAGANQPQHF. The CDR3 DNA reads as TGCGCCAGCAAAAGTGGGGCAGGGGCGAATCAGCCCCAGCATTTT. The full variable domain, in which reference TRBV5-1 and TRBJ1-5 provide the parts outside the CDR3, is KAGVTQTPRYLIKTRGQQVTLSCSPISGHRSVSWYQQTPGQGLQFLFEYFSETQRNKGNFPGRFSGRQFSNSRSEMNVSTLELGDSALYLCASKSGAGANQPQHFGDGTRLSIL.

The chain links TRBV9 to TRBJ1-3, with D perhaps TRBD1 (5 bases). V lost 0 bases, J lost 2 bases, and 15 bases lay in between. The CDR3 spans 17 residues. Germline CDR1 and CDR2: SGDLS and YYNGEE. The CDR3 nucleotides read TGTGCCAGCAGCGTAGCTACAGGTCAGGGAGCTGGAAACACCATATATTTT. Translated: CASSVATGQGAGNTIYF.

The V and J genes are TRBV28 and TRBJ1-5; D ambiguous. This CDR3 is 13 amino acids long. Looked up from germline, CDR1 is MDHEN and CDR2 is SYDVKM. Trimming cost V 5 bases and J 0 bases, with 5 bases left between them. The CDR3 here is CASSGYSNQPQHF. Written as DNA, the CDR3 is TGTGCCAGCAGTGGATATAGCAATCAGCCCCAGCATTTT.

The genes are TRBV3-1 (or the pseudogene TRBV3-2) and TRBJ2-7; D call uncertain. CDR3 size: 14 residues. Trimming removed 0 bases at V and 3 bases at J, with 9 bases between. Germline CDR1 and CDR2: LGHDT and YNNKEL (reference sequence). CDR3 bases: TGTGCCAGCAGCCAAGAAGACGACCACTACGAGCAGTACGTC. It codes for CASSQEDDHYEQYV.

This chain uses TRBV4-1 with TRBJ1-5, with D hard to call. The CDR3 runs 16 residues. Trimming took off 3 bases at V and 6 bases at J, with 18 bases between the two ends. In germline, CDR1 is MGHRA, CDR2 YSYEKL. The CDR3 sequence: CASSHPQAGYSQPQHF. The CDR3 DNA reads TGCGCCAGCAGCCACCCCCAAGCCGGGTACAGTCAGCCCCAGCATTTT.

This clone was observed a few times. The rearrangement joins TRBV7-3 to TRBJ2-1; a weak D match, TRBD1 (6 bases). CDR1 and CDR2 from the germline V gene are SGHTA and FQGTGA. The CDR3 is 13 amino acids. With 3 bases removed from V and 4 bases from J, the gap between germline ends came to 7 bases. DNA for the CDR3: TGTGCCAGCAGCTTTGGACAGTACAATGAGCAGTTCTTC. Protein sequence: CASSFGQYNEQFF.

The rearrangement links TRBV30 to TRBJ2-2; 9 nucleotides align to TRBD1. V shed 4 bases and J 5 bases; nucleotides not matched to a gene: 11. This CDR3 is 16 amino acids long. Germline CDR1 and CDR2: GTSNPN and SVGIG (reference sequence). CDR3 region: CAWIPPGQGFTGELFF. CDR3 DNA: TGTGCCTGGATCCCTCCGGGACAGGGTTTTACCGGGGAGCTGTTTTTT. The entire variable domain, with the rest obtained from reference TRBV30 and TRBJ2-2, is as follows: SQTIHQWPATLVQPVGSPLSLECTVEGTSNPNLYWYRQAAGRGLQLLFYSVGIGQISSEVPQNLSASRPQDRQFILSSKKLLLSDSGFYLCAWIPPGQGFTGELFFGEGSRLTVL.

This sequence joins TRBV2 and TRBJ2-7, with D hard to call. The germline V and J ends were trimmed by 1 base and 6 bases, with 4 bases remaining between them. Germline values: CDR1 SNHLY, CDR2 FYNNEI. The length of the CDR3 is 11 residues. For the CDR3, the DNA is TGTGCCAGCAGTGAAGTTGGCGAGCAGTACGTC. It specifies CASSEVGEQYV.

The chain recombines TRBV2 with TRBJ2-3, with no clear D. The CDR3 length is 15 residues. Germline CDR1 SNHLY, CDR2 FYNNEI. V lost 1 base and J 0 bases, leaving 8 bases between the germline ends. CDR3: CASSEGPPSTDTQYF. The CDR3 region has the DNA TGTGCCAGCAGTGAAGGGCCTCCTAGCACAGATACGCAGTATTTT.

The chain couples TRBV21-1 to TRBJ2-3; no check of the table's D call, TRBD2, against the DNA was made. TRBV21-1 is a documented pseudogene. This CDR3 has 17 residues. CDR3 amino acids: CASSKGGAGGRTDTQYF. The CDR3 nucleotides read TGTGCCAGCAGCAAAGGCGGAGCGGGGGGCCGCACAGATACGCAGTATTTT.

The chain combines TRBV25-1 with TRBJ2-3, with D maybe TRBD2 (6 bases). Trimming stripped 3 bases from V and 3 bases from J, with 16 bases between. This CDR3 has 16 amino acids. Germline CDR1 reads MGHDK; CDR2 reads SYGVNS. CDR3 coding DNA: TGTGCCAGCAGTGACCCGGGATTTAGCGGAACAGATACGCAGTATTTT. Its protein product is CASSDPGFSGTDTQYF.

This clone was observed a handful of times. The gene calls are TRBV7-8 and TRBJ2-2; TRBD2 might be the D (6 bases). The CDR3 runs 16 residues. The V end was cut by 1 base, the J end by 0 bases, with 9 bases between. Germline V lookup: CDR1 SGHVS, CDR2 FQNEAQ. The CDR3, as DNA: TGTGCCAGCAGCTTAGTCAGACTAGCGAACACCGGGGAGCTGTTTTTT. This translates into CASSLVRLANTGELFF.